This T cell receptor beta chain was sequenced for a study of blood T cell repertoires in COVID-19. The wider study: Samples taken during acute and convalescent COVID-19 were collected in the United States, Italy and Spain. Nucleic acid was either cDNA or gDNA, and it came from T cells, B-cell-depleted T cells, or PBMCs.

Germline CDR1 reads SGHRS; CDR2 reads YFSETQ. The CDR3 is 16 amino acids. J lost 0 bases, V lost 7 bases, and 7 bases had no gene match. This clone was seen once. Methods used by the authors: Estimation of nucleated cell counts was performed using reference gene primer amplification. Using immunoSEQ multiplex PCR, the repertoire was profiled, and TCRdb retains in-frame clones only, with some absent. V and J calls plus clone size are reproduced from that table; the DNA served to infer D and trimming. The sample comprises fewer than 150,000 clones, more than 75% of which are singletons, and 9.5% to 12% rests with the top ten.

The rearrangement joins TRBV5-1 to TRBJ2-2; 9 nucleotides agree with TRBD1. Sequencing used peripheral blood. This clonotype originated in a man between 60 and 75 years old who had recovered from COVID-19. For the CDR3, the DNA is TGCGCCAGCCAGGACAGGGGTCAAGCGAACACCGGGGAGCTGTTTTTT. This gives the protein CASQDRGQANTGELFF. Full variable domain (outside the CDR3, taken from reference TRBV5-1 and TRBJ2-2): KAGVTQTPRYLIKTRGQQVTLSCSPISGHRSVSWYQQTPGQGLQFLFEYFSETQRNKGNFPGRFSGRQFSNSRSEMNVSTLELGDSALYLCASQDRGQANTGELFFGEGSRLTVL.